This T cell receptor (beta chain) was captured by sequencing in a study of blood T cell repertoires in COVID-19. Looking at the study overall: Spain, Italy and the United States supplied samples that represented acute and convalescent COVID-19. In each case, the material was cDNA or gDNA derived from T cells, B-cell-depleted T cells, or PBMCs.

Assay: immunoSEQ multiplex PCR; the TCRdb copy retains only in-frame clones and omits some. This table has a few hundred thousand clones, around 87% appearing once. V lost 3 bases and J 3 bases, leaving 6 bases between the germline ends. The germline V gene has CDR1 SGHDN and CDR2 FVKESK. The CDR3 runs 12 residues. The sequencing input was peripheral blood. This TCR derives from a man in his 60s with acute or convalescent COVID-19. This chain links TRBV14 with TRBJ2-7, with D possibly TRBD2 on 5 matching bases. CDR3 residues: CASSQGVYEQYF. The CDR3 DNA follows: TGTGCCAGCAGCCAGGGAGTCTACGAGCAGTACTTC.